This T cell receptor (beta chain) was found in a study of blood T cell repertoires in COVID-19 (dated by TCRdb to 2018 to 2021). About the investigation overall: Samples from collaborators originated in the United States, Italy and Spain and spanned both the acute and convalescent phases of COVID-19. The material from the prospective study consisted of cDNA or gDNA derived from T cells, B-cell-depleted T cells, or PBMCs. The dataset comprised deeply sampled blood TCRbeta repertoires from subjects exposed to, actively infected with, or recovered from COVID-19. A freely available public database, intended as a resource for researchers studying the immune response to SARS-CoV-2, is where the repertoires were released. Samples came from the ongoing ImmuneRACE study (first 160 participants) plus 1,254 subjects from 6 global collaborators. The sample metadata nearly always contained a de-identified subject ID, COVID-19 status, age in years and sex. HLA class I and class II types, where available, came from metadata supplied by the sample provider rather than from assay-based typing. What the research found in general, with its limitations: How much clinical and demographic metadata was included differed by source and by participant, and the metadata was provided uncurated.

Collaborating institutions collected whole blood in K2EDTA tubes following their own protocols. Collaborator samples were shipped for TCRbeta analysis as frozen whole blood, isolated PBMCs, or DNA extracted from either sample type. The immunoSEQ Assay, a bias-controlled multiplex PCR, was used to amplify TCRbeta CDR3 regions from genomic DNA. In the original analysis: The number of nucleated cells in each sample was estimated by amplification of reference gene primers within the assay. To quantify the absolute abundance of each unique TCRbeta CDR3 rearrangement, sequence reads were collapsed and filtered. For each sample, productive Simpson clonality was calculated as the square root of Simpson's diversity index over productive rearrangements. This is the immuneACCESS table as TCRdb keeps it, with only in-frame sequences that have V and J called. A part of the clones is gone; compared with another copy, unresolved V genes explain less than half, and the rest is unexplained. V and J calls plus clone size are reproduced from that table; the DNA served to infer D and trimming. The sample profile shows more than 400,000 clones; 70% to 90% of them were found once. The biggest ten clones account for approximately 3.4% of the sample.

A word on this clone: Its specific antigen is unknown. Base qualities are not at hand, and no much larger clone is one base apart.

Ends trimmed: V by 3 bases, J by 4 bases; bases unmatched to a gene: 6. Sequences MDHEN (CDR1) and SYDVKM (CDR2) are obtained from the germline V gene. Measured from the cysteine to the phenylalanine, the CDR3 is 15 residues long. Just CDR3 DNA is preserved here, 45 bases in frame from base 1. The source of this sequence is a human donor in a cohort sampled during active COVID-19. The chain employs TRBV28 and TRBJ1-2; the central 9 bases match TRBD1. The sample taken for sequencing was peripheral blood. The nucleotide sequence is TGTGCCAGCAGTTTGTTGGGACAGGGTAGCTATGGCTACACCTTC. Translated, this is CASSLLGQGSYGYTF.